The rows below give T cell receptor beta chains drawn from one sample of a study of blood T cell repertoires in COVID-19. Assay: immunoSEQ multiplex PCR; the TCRdb copy retains only in-frame clones and omits some. The table records around 100,000 clones, 85% to 90% of them present only once. The sequenced sample consisted of peripheral blood. The receptors derive from a human donor in a cohort sampled during active COVID-19. CDR3s include the opening cysteine and the closing phenylalanine or tryptophan. D genes are given only for firm matches. Rows may omit the clone size; those that give it use once, few, many or a size class.

.,TRBV5-1,TRBJ2-2,TRBD2,TGCGCCAGCAGCTTGGTTGGGCGGGAGCGATTCACCGGGGAGCTGTTTTTT,CASSLVGRERFTGELFF
.,TRBV6-5,TRBJ1-2,TRBD1,TGTGCCACTAGACAGGGACCCCCCGACCGGGGCTACACCTTC,CATRQGPPDRGYTF
.,TRBV15,TRBJ2-3,TRBD1,TGTGCCACCAGCAGAGACAGGGGGCGCAAGGATACGCAGTATTTT,CATSRDRGRKDTQYF
.,TRBV7-8,TRBJ2-1,.,TGTGCCAGCAGCCACTGGGCCGGGGCCTACAATGAGCAGTTCTTC,CASSHWAGAYNEQFF
.,TRBV3-1/TRBV3-2,TRBJ2-1,.,TGTGCCAGCAGTCAAGGTATGAGGACTACCGCTACTGAGGGGCAGGAGCAGTTCTTC,CASSQGMRTTATEGQEQFF
.,TRBV28,TRBJ2-2,TRBD1,TGTGCCAGCAGACTGGGACAGGTTAACACCGGGGAGCTGTTTTTT,CASRLGQVNTGELFF
.,TRBV21-1,TRBJ2-3,.,TGTGCCAGCAGCAAAGGTAGGACTAGCGACACAGATACGCAGTATTTT,CASSKGRTSDTDTQYF
.,TRBV27,TRBJ2-6,TRBD1,TGTGCCAGCAGAGGAACCGGGACAGGCTACTCTGGGGCCAACGTCCTGACTTTC,CASRGTGTGYSGANVLTF
few,TRBV12-5,TRBJ2-1,TRBD2,TGTGCTAGTGGTTTGGTAAGTGACGGACGCCTAGCGGGAGCCGACAATGAGCAGTTCTTC,CASGLVSDGRLAGADNEQFF
.,TRBV29-1,TRBJ1-2,TRBD1,TGCAGCGTTGGCGGTCAAGCGGGGACAGGGCGGGGCTACACCTTC,CSVGGQAGTGRGYTF
.,TRBV7-9,TRBJ2-3,.,TGTGCCAGCAGCTTAGCGCAGGGAACAGATACGCAGTATTTT,CASSLAQGTDTQYF
.,TRBV19,TRBJ1-5,.,TGTGCCAGTAGTATAGATCCTACTCGCCCAGGGTCCCGGAGCAATCAGCCCCAGCATTTT,CASSIDPTRPGSRSNQPQHF
.,TRBV4-1,TRBJ1-1,.,TGCGCCAGCAGCCAAGAACCCCAGGGTTACACTGAAGCTTTCTTT,CASSQEPQGYTEAFF
.,TRBV10-3,TRBJ2-1,.,TGTGCCATCAGTGAGGGGCCAGTCGATGAGCAGTTCTTC,CAISEGPVDEQFF
.,TRBV6-5,TRBJ2-7,.,TGTGCCAGCAGTCCTACGACAGGAAGATCGTACGAGCAGTACTTC,CASSPTTGRSYEQYF
.,TRBV6-6,TRBJ2-1,.,TGTGCCAGCTTTCCCCTCGGACAAGGCTACAATGAGCAGTTCTTC,CASFPLGQGYNEQFF
.,TRBV3-1/TRBV3-2,TRBJ1-5,.,TGTGCCAGCAGCCGGGAGGGCGCGGGAAATCAGCCCCAGCATTTT,CASSREGAGNQPQHF
.,TRBV7-6,TRBJ1-3,TRBD1,TGTGCCAGCAGCCGAAGGACAGGGCTAACGGGGTCTGGAAACACCATATATTTT,CASSRRTGLTGSGNTIYF
.,TRBV19,TRBJ2-3,TRBD1,TGTGCCAGTAGTATAAGACAGGGTGGAGATACGCAGTATTTT,CASSIRQGGDTQYF
once,TRBV6-5,TRBJ1-5,TRBD1,TGTGCCAGTAGACAGGGGCCTAATCAGCCCCAGCATTTT,CASRQGPNQPQHF
once,TRBV27,TRBJ2-2,.,TGTGCCAGCAGTTTACGGGACTCGGCCGGGGAGCTGTTTTTT,CASSLRDSAGELFF
.,TRBV7-6,TRBJ2-7,.,TGTGCCAGCAGCTTAGCCGCGGGTACCGAGCAGTACTTC,CASSLAAGTEQYF
.,TRBV3-1/TRBV3-2,TRBJ2-2,TRBD2,TGTGCCAGCAGCCTACCTAGCGGGAGTTCAACCGGGGAGCTGTTTTTT,CASSLPSGSSTGELFF
few,TRBV28,TRBJ1-3,.,TGTGCCAGCAGGGGGGCGCTTGGAAACACCATATATTTT,CASRGALGNTIYF
.,TRBV2,TRBJ2-5,.,TGTGCCAGCAACACCAACCAAGAGACCCAGTACTTC,CASNTNQETQYF
.,TRBV18,TRBJ1-3,.,TGTGCCAGCTCACCACAAGCCGCGACAGTCGGAAACACCATATATTTT,CASSPQAATVGNTIYF
.,TRBV6-5,TRBJ1-1,.,TGTGCCAGCAGTTCGTTGGACAGAGGAAGTGAAGCTTTCTTT,CASSSLDRGSEAFF
.,TRBV19,TRBJ2-3,TRBD2,TGTGCCAGTAGTATAAGGACTAGGGAGGATACGCAGTATTTT,CASSIRTREDTQYF
.,TRBV30,TRBJ2-2,TRBD1,TGTGCCTGGAATAGGCCAGGGGGCAACACCGGGGAGCTGTTTTTT,CAWNRPGGNTGELFF